These T cell receptor beta chains were read from a single sample in a study of blood T cells in healthy people across ages. One entry per CDR3 protein, called by TCRdb with MiXCR from the 5' RACE reads. This sample yields about 1.4 million distinct CDR3 sequences, of which around 59% are seen a single time; under 8.5% belongs to the top ten. The sequencing sample was made of blood. The receptors shown here come from a young man in good health. CDR3s include the opening cysteine and the closing phenylalanine or tryptophan. A D gene is named only where the DNA matches it firmly. Only part of the rows carry a size: once, few, many, or a class if the clone is expanded.

CDR3 protein: CASSSYTGEEETQYF
CDR3 DNA: TGTGCCAGCAGCTCGTACACAGGGGAGGAGGAGACCCAGTACTTC
D gene: NA
clone size: NA
V gene: TRBV5-5
J gene: TRBJ2-5

CDR3 protein: CASSVGASGYEQFF
CDR3 DNA: TGTGCCAGCAGCGTCGGGGCTAGCGGCTATGAGCAGTTCTTC
D gene: TRBD2
clone size: once
V gene: TRBV9
J gene: TRBJ2-1

CDR3 protein: CASRPSDRGREKLFF
CDR3 DNA: TGTGCCAGCAGGCCATCGGACAGGGGGCGGGAAAAACTGTTTTTT
D gene: TRBD1
clone size: NA
V gene: TRBV28
J gene: TRBJ1-4

CDR3 protein: CSALGLAGGNEQFF
CDR3 DNA: TGCAGCGCCTTGGGACTAGCGGGAGGAAATGAGCAGTTCTTC
D gene: TRBD2
clone size: NA
V gene: TRBV29-1
J gene: TRBJ2-1

CDR3 protein: CSARAPGLEQFF
CDR3 DNA: TGCAGTGCTAGAGCCCCAGGGCTTGAGCAGTTCTTC
D gene: NA
clone size: NA
V gene: TRBV20-1
J gene: TRBJ2-1

CDR3 protein: CAIRKSGDDYTF
CDR3 DNA: TGTGCCATCAGAAAATCAGGGGATGACTACACCTTC
D gene: NA
clone size: NA
V gene: TRBV10-3
J gene: TRBJ1-2

CDR3 protein: CASSFNGETQFF
CDR3 DNA: TGTGCCAGCAGTTTCAATGGGGAGACCCAGTTCTTC
D gene: NA
clone size: NA
V gene: TRBV12-3/TRBV12-4
J gene: TRBJ2-1

CDR3 protein: CASSVTQGGVNTEAFF
CDR3 DNA: TGTGCCAGCAGCGTGACACAGGGAGGGGTGAACACTGAAGCTTTCTTT
D gene: NA
clone size: once
V gene: TRBV7-9
J gene: TRBJ1-1

CDR3 protein: CASREGGWVSNQPQHF
CDR3 DNA: TGTGCCAGCAGGGAGGGGGGCTGGGTTAGCAATCAGCCCCAGCATTTT
D gene: NA
clone size: NA
V gene: TRBV6-2/TRBV6-3
J gene: TRBJ1-5

CDR3 protein: CASSLIRGREQYF
CDR3 DNA: TGTGCCAGCAGCTTGATCAGGGGTCGGGAGCAGTACTTC
D gene: NA
clone size: few
V gene: TRBV5-6
J gene: TRBJ2-7

CDR3 protein: CASSQEGGPQETQYF
CDR3 DNA: TGCGCCAGCAGCCAAGAGGGCGGTCCCCAAGAGACCCAGTACTTC
D gene: NA
clone size: once
V gene: TRBV4-3
J gene: TRBJ2-5

CDR3 protein: CSAPRGQSTDTQYF
CDR3 DNA: TGCAGTGCACCGAGGGGGCAGAGCACAGATACGCAGTATTTT
D gene: TRBD1
clone size: NA
V gene: TRBV20-1
J gene: TRBJ2-3

CDR3 protein: CASSIPTEVTQYF
CDR3 DNA: TGTGCCAGCAGCATACCGACAGAAGTTACGCAGTATTTT
D gene: NA
clone size: few
V gene: TRBV7-8
J gene: TRBJ2-3

CDR3 protein: CASSPTKREYF
CDR3 DNA: TGTGCCAGCAGCCCGACTAAGAGGGAGTACTTC
D gene: NA
clone size: once
V gene: TRBV7-4
J gene: TRBJ2-7

CDR3 protein: CSVSLGGRYTDTQYF
CDR3 DNA: TGCAGCGTTTCACTGGGGGGCCGCTACACAGATACGCAGTATTTT
D gene: NA
clone size: NA
V gene: TRBV29-1
J gene: TRBJ2-3

CDR3 protein: CASSDSYLAGKVF
CDR3 DNA: TGTGCCAGCAGTGACTCTTATCTAGCGGGGAAGGTCTTC
D gene: TRBD2
clone size: once
V gene: TRBV6-4
J gene: TRBJ2-1

CDR3 protein: CASSSERAAYEQYF
CDR3 DNA: TGTGCCAGCAGCTCCGAGCGGGCAGCCTACGAGCAGTACTTC
D gene: NA
clone size: NA
V gene: TRBV7-9
J gene: TRBJ2-7

CDR3 protein: CASSFGTGRQFF
CDR3 DNA: TGTGCCAGCAGTTTTGGGACAGGGAGGCAGTTCTTC
D gene: TRBD1
clone size: few
V gene: TRBV7-6
J gene: TRBJ2-1

CDR3 protein: CASSPRPTTDTQYF
CDR3 DNA: TGTGCCAGCAGTCCCCGCCCAACCACAGATACGCAGTATTTT
D gene: NA
clone size: NA
V gene: TRBV12-3/TRBV12-4
J gene: TRBJ2-3

CDR3 protein: CASNGGYTDTQYF
CDR3 DNA: TGTGCCTCAAACGGGGGATACACAGATACGCAGTATTTT
D gene: NA
clone size: NA
V gene: TRBV19
J gene: TRBJ2-3

CDR3 protein: CASSQAPGGGGEQYF
CDR3 DNA: TGCGCCAGCAGCCAAGCTCCTGGAGGGGGTGGCGAGCAGTACTTC
D gene: NA
clone size: once
V gene: TRBV4-1
J gene: TRBJ2-7

CDR3 protein: CASSVGSTGGPYEQYF
CDR3 DNA: TGTGCCAGCAGCGTAGGAAGTACTGGGGGACCCTACGAGCAGTACTTC
D gene: NA
clone size: NA
V gene: TRBV9
J gene: TRBJ2-7

CDR3 protein: CAGSLSGGSSSYEQYF
CDR3 DNA: TGTGCCGGCAGCCTTAGCGGGGGGTCAAGCTCCTACGAGCAGTACTTC
D gene: TRBD2
clone size: NA
V gene: TRBV11-2
J gene: TRBJ2-7

CDR3 protein: CATRSGVTYNEQYF
CDR3 DNA: TGTGCCACCAGGTCCGGGGTGACCTACAATGAGCAGTACTTC
D gene: NA
clone size: NA
V gene: TRBV15
J gene: TRBJ2-7

CDR3 protein: CSARALKGDDTEAFF
CDR3 DNA: TGCAGTGCTAGAGCTCTTAAGGGGGACGACACTGAAGCTTTCTTT
D gene: NA
clone size: NA
V gene: TRBV20-1
J gene: TRBJ1-1

CDR3 protein: CASGTGQPHEQYF
CDR3 DNA: TGTGCCAGTGGGACAGGCCAACCCCACGAGCAGTACTTC
D gene: TRBD1
clone size: NA
V gene: TRBV6-2/TRBV6-3
J gene: TRBJ2-7

CDR3 protein: CASSSWQDGGNEQFF
CDR3 DNA: TGTGCCAGCAGTTCCTGGCAGGATGGGGGCAATGAGCAGTTCTTC
D gene: NA
clone size: NA
V gene: TRBV28
J gene: TRBJ2-1

CDR3 protein: CASSYLSDAYEQYF
CDR3 DNA: TGTGCCAGCAGTTATCTTTCCGACGCTTACGAGCAGTACTTC
D gene: NA
clone size: NA
V gene: TRBV6-2/TRBV6-3
J gene: TRBJ2-7

CDR3 protein: CASSPPVNNEQFF
CDR3 DNA: TGTGCCAGCAGTCCCCCCGTCAACAATGAGCAGTTCTTC
D gene: NA
clone size: few
V gene: TRBV27
J gene: TRBJ2-1

CDR3 protein: CASSQDRGQDLLNTEAFF
CDR3 DNA: TGCGCCAGCAGCCAAGACCGGGGACAGGATTTGCTGAACACTGAAGCTTTCTTT
D gene: TRBD1
clone size: NA
V gene: TRBV4-3
J gene: TRBJ1-1

CDR3 protein: CSARGQAGEKLFF
CDR3 DNA: TGCAGTGCTAGAGGCCAAGCGGGTGAAAAACTGTTTTTT
D gene: NA
clone size: NA
V gene: TRBV20-1
J gene: TRBJ1-4

CDR3 protein: CAISLAGGETQYF
CDR3 DNA: TGTGCCATCAGTCTAGCGGGGGGAGAGACCCAGTACTTC
D gene: TRBD2
clone size: NA
V gene: TRBV10-3
J gene: TRBJ2-5

CDR3 protein: CSGGTSSYNEQFF
CDR3 DNA: TGCAGTGGGGGGACGAGCTCCTACAATGAGCAGTTCTTC
D gene: NA
clone size: NA
V gene: TRBV20-1
J gene: TRBJ2-1

CDR3 protein: CSVESPLVDTQYF
CDR3 DNA: TGCAGCGTTGAGTCCCCATTGGTCGATACGCAGTATTTT
D gene: NA
clone size: few
V gene: TRBV29-1
J gene: TRBJ2-3

CDR3 protein: CASSNIRGPTGGYTF
CDR3 DNA: TGTGCCAGCAGTAATATCAGGGGGCCTACAGGTGGCTACACCTTC
D gene: TRBD1
clone size: NA
V gene: TRBV2
J gene: TRBJ1-2

CDR3 protein: CASSQDQGRYEQYF
CDR3 DNA: TGCGCCAGCAGCCAAGATCAGGGGCGATACGAGCAGTACTTC
D gene: NA
clone size: medium-sized
V gene: TRBV4-3
J gene: TRBJ2-7

CDR3 protein: CASSLSGEGPPEQFF
CDR3 DNA: TGTGCCAGCAGTTTATCGGGGGAGGGCCCCCCTGAGCAGTTCTTC
D gene: TRBD2
clone size: NA
V gene: TRBV27
J gene: TRBJ2-1

CDR3 protein: CASSSYTSGGYNEQFF
CDR3 DNA: TGTGCCAGCAGCTCCTATACTAGCGGGGGATACAATGAGCAGTTCTTC
D gene: TRBD2
clone size: few
V gene: TRBV7-8
J gene: TRBJ2-1

CDR3 protein: CSALESLAGGRDEQFF
CDR3 DNA: TGCAGTGCTCTCGAGTCACTAGCGGGAGGGCGCGATGAGCAGTTCTTC
D gene: TRBD2
clone size: once
V gene: TRBV20-1
J gene: TRBJ2-1

CDR3 protein: CTWSPRGAERLMNTEAFF
CDR3 DNA: TGTACCTGGAGTCCTCGGGGGGCGGAACGATTGATGAACACTGAAGCTTTCTTT
D gene: NA
clone size: NA
V gene: TRBV30
J gene: TRBJ1-1

CDR3 protein: CASSLAEYMITSGANVLTF
CDR3 DNA: TGCGCCAGCAGCTTGGCCGAATACATGATAACCTCTGGGGCCAACGTCCTGACTTTC
D gene: NA
clone size: NA
V gene: TRBV5-1
J gene: TRBJ2-6

CDR3 protein: CASSEFTGGKAETQYF
CDR3 DNA: TGTGCCAGCAGTGAGTTCACAGGGGGTAAGGCGGAGACCCAGTACTTC
D gene: TRBD1
clone size: NA
V gene: TRBV25-1
J gene: TRBJ2-5

CDR3 protein: CSASSQGPYEQYF
CDR3 DNA: TGCAGTGCTAGCAGCCAGGGCCCCTACGAGCAGTACTTT
D gene: NA
clone size: NA
V gene: TRBV20-1
J gene: TRBJ2-7

CDR3 protein: CASSPGGGSYNEQFF
CDR3 DNA: TGTGCCAGCAGCCCTGGTGGGGGCTCCTACAATGAGCAGTTCTTC
D gene: NA
clone size: NA
V gene: TRBV7-9
J gene: TRBJ2-1

CDR3 protein: CASSVPQDFNTEAFF
CDR3 DNA: TGTGCCAGCAGCGTTCCACAGGACTTCAACACTGAAGCTTTCTTT
D gene: NA
clone size: once
V gene: TRBV7-2
J gene: TRBJ1-1

CDR3 protein: CASSQAGHYGYTF
CDR3 DNA: TGCGCCAGCAGCCAAGCAGGGCACTATGGCTACACCTTC
D gene: NA
clone size: NA
V gene: TRBV4-3
J gene: TRBJ1-2

CDR3 protein: CSVQGTFYEQYF
CDR3 DNA: TGCAGCGTCCAAGGGACCTTCTACGAGCAGTACTTC
D gene: NA
clone size: few
V gene: TRBV29-1
J gene: TRBJ2-7

CDR3 protein: CASSQDMWEQFF
CDR3 DNA: TGTGCCAGCAGCCAAGATATGTGGGAGCAGTTCTTC
D gene: NA
clone size: few
V gene: TRBV4-2
J gene: TRBJ2-1